The rows below give T cell receptor beta chains drawn from one sample of a study of blood T cell repertoires in COVID-19. TCRdb's copy holds only in-frame clones and misses some; the assay was immunoSEQ multiplex PCR. The table records 200,000 to 300,000 clones, 87% of them present only once. The sample taken for sequencing was peripheral blood. Every receptor here comes from a man in his late teens or twenties with active or convalescent COVID-19. Each CDR3 is given with its conserved first and last residue. The D gene is left open where the match is weak. Clone size appears in some rows only: once, few, many, or a class for an expanded clone.

d_call: NA; clone_size: NA; j_call: TRBJ2-5; v_call: TRBV6-5; cdr3_nt: TGTGCCAGCAGTTACTCACCGGCGGCTGAGACCCAGTACTTC; cdr3_aa: CASSYSPAAETQYF
d_call: NA; clone_size: NA; j_call: TRBJ1-3; v_call: TRBV4-3; cdr3_nt: TGCGCCAGCAGCCATACCCCGGCGGCGAACACCATATATTTT; cdr3_aa: CASSHTPAANTIYF
d_call: TRBD1; clone_size: NA; j_call: TRBJ1-1; v_call: TRBV4-3; cdr3_nt: TGCGCCAGCAGCCAGCGACAGGGGGCACCTGAAGCTTTCTTT; cdr3_aa: CASSQRQGAPEAFF
d_call: TRBD2; clone_size: NA; j_call: TRBJ2-5; v_call: TRBV28; cdr3_nt: TGTGCCTCTGCTGGGGCTAGCGGGAGGACGAGGCAAGAGACCCAGTACTTC; cdr3_aa: CASAGASGRTRQETQYF
d_call: TRBD1; clone_size: few; j_call: TRBJ1-6; v_call: TRBV6-6; cdr3_nt: TGTGCCAGCAGCAAGACAGGGGAGAATTCACCCCTCCACTTT; cdr3_aa: CASSKTGENSPLHF
d_call: NA; clone_size: NA; j_call: TRBJ1-4; v_call: TRBV9; cdr3_nt: TGTGCCAGCAGCGTCGCGGGGGGAGGTTTGGGTGAAAAACTGTTTTTT; cdr3_aa: CASSVAGGGLGEKLFF
d_call: NA; clone_size: NA; j_call: TRBJ1-2; v_call: TRBV28; cdr3_nt: TGTGCCAGCAGCCCCGGCGGGCAGAAGAACTATGGCTACACCTTC; cdr3_aa: CASSPGGQKNYGYTF
d_call: TRBD1; clone_size: NA; j_call: TRBJ1-2; v_call: TRBV11-1; cdr3_nt: TGTGCCAGCAGCTTGAGGAGGGGGCTTCGATCTGGCTACACCTTC; cdr3_aa: CASSLRRGLRSGYTF
d_call: NA; clone_size: NA; j_call: TRBJ1-1; v_call: TRBV4-1; cdr3_nt: TGCGCCAGCAGGGGGCCCATGAACACTGAAGCTTTCTTT; cdr3_aa: CASRGPMNTEAFF
d_call: TRBD1; clone_size: NA; j_call: TRBJ2-7; v_call: TRBV5-1; cdr3_nt: TGCGCCAGCAGTTACGACAGGGCGCGCTACGAGCAGTACTTC; cdr3_aa: CASSYDRARYEQYF
d_call: NA; clone_size: NA; j_call: TRBJ1-4; v_call: TRBV7-3; cdr3_nt: TGTGCCACCACCCTCACAGGGACTAATGAAAAACTGTTTTTT; cdr3_aa: CATTLTGTNEKLFF
d_call: TRBD1; clone_size: NA; j_call: TRBJ1-5; v_call: TRBV30; cdr3_nt: TGCGCCTGGAGCCTTCCCGGGGCAGGGGGAAGCAATCAGCCCCAGCATTTT; cdr3_aa: CAWSLPGAGGSNQPQHF
d_call: TRBD2; clone_size: NA; j_call: TRBJ2-5; v_call: TRBV3-1/TRBV3-2; cdr3_nt: TGTGCCAGCAGCCGGGGACTAGCGGGGGTAAATCGGGAGACCCAGTACTTC; cdr3_aa: CASSRGLAGVNRETQYF
d_call: NA; clone_size: once; j_call: TRBJ2-3; v_call: TRBV27; cdr3_nt: TGTGCCAGCAGTTTATTATTCCCAGATACGCAGTATTTT; cdr3_aa: CASSLLFPDTQYF
d_call: TRBD1; clone_size: NA; j_call: TRBJ1-5; v_call: TRBV19; cdr3_nt: TGTGCCAGTAGTATCCGTGGGGGGACAGGTCATCAGCCCCAGCATTTT; cdr3_aa: CASSIRGGTGHQPQHF